These T cell receptor beta chains were read from a single sample in a study of shared clonotypes between healthy human individuals. Sequenced by immunoSEQ multiplex PCR; TCRdb stores in-frame clones only, minus some. The sample has roughly 1.5 million clones; 95% to 99% are singletons. Sequenced material: naive CD4+ T cells sorted from blood. Source of these receptors: a young man in good health. CDR3s include the opening cysteine and the closing phenylalanine or tryptophan. The D gene is left open where the match is weak. Size values are once, few and many counts, or a class for expanded clones, and some rows have none.

TRBV6-6	TRBJ1-2	-	-	CASSEGSRGYTF	TGTGCCAGCAGTGAGGGATCTCGGGGCTACACCTTC
TRBV5-4	TRBJ2-5	-	-	CAVTGMYQETQYF	TGTGCCGTAACAGGGATGTACCAAGAGACCCAGTACTTC
TRBV10-3	TRBJ2-3	-	TRBD2	CAISVGGSGTDTQYF	TGTGCCATCAGTGTGGGCGGGAGTGGCACAGATACGCAGTATTTT
TRBV28	TRBJ1-2	-	-	CASTGGPGYTF	TGTGCCAGCACGGGGGGGCCAGGCTACACCTTC
TRBV28	TRBJ2-7	-	-	CASGVYEQYF	TGTGCCAGCGGGGTTTACGAGCAGTACTTC
TRBV9	TRBJ1-2	once	-	CASSVESGSWGYTF	TGTGCCAGCAGCGTAGAGTCAGGTAGCTGGGGCTACACCTTC
TRBV30	TRBJ1-2	-	-	CAWSVLTGYTF	TGTGCCTGGAGTGTACTGACCGGCTACACCTTC
TRBV5-4	TRBJ2-7	-	-	CASSLEPGVPQF	TGTGCCAGCAGCTTGGAGCCAGGGGTACCGCAATTC
TRBV18	TRBJ1-5	-	-	CASSPRSDGSQPQHF	TGTGCCAGCTCACCAAGGTCGGACGGCTCCCAGCCCCAGCATTTT
TRBV18	TRBJ2-1	-	-	CASSPPVKRDEQFF	TGTGCCAGCTCACCACCGGTCAAACGGGATGAGCAGTTCTTC
TRBV28	TRBJ1-1	-	TRBD1	CASSSGTGPEAFF	TGTGCCAGCAGTTCCGGGACAGGGCCTGAAGCTTTCTTT
TRBV19	TRBJ2-7	-	TRBD1	CASSRDRGSYEQYF	TGTGCCAGTAGTCGGGACAGGGGGTCTTACGAGCAGTACTTC
TRBV27	TRBJ2-7	-	-	CASSFTAVAPVEQYF	TGTGCCAGCAGTTTTACAGCGGTAGCCCCGGTGGAGCAGTACTTC
TRBV7-2	TRBJ2-1	-	-	CASSLDLYSNEQFF	TGTGCCAGCAGCTTGGACTTGTACTCCAATGAGCAGTTCTTC
TRBV18	TRBJ2-7	-	TRBD2	CASSPPGTSGNYEQYF	TGTGCCAGTTCACCACCGGGGACTAGCGGGAACTACGAGCAGTACTTC
TRBV7-9	TRBJ2-4	-	-	CASSLREANIQYF	TGTGCCAGCAGCCTCAGGGAGGCAAACATTCAGTACTTC
TRBV28	TRBJ1-4	-	-	CASLQGSPNEKLFF	TGTGCCAGCCTCCAGGGCTCGCCTAATGAAAAACTGTTTTTT
TRBV6-5	TRBJ1-2	once	-	CASSYAGLRNYGYTF	TGTGCCAGCAGTTATGCCGGCCTCAGAAACTATGGCTACACCTTC
TRBV27	TRBJ2-2	-	TRBD2	CASSRARGGPGELFF	TGTGCCAGCAGTCGCGCTCGGGGGGGGCCCGGGGAGCTGTTTTTT
TRBV6-5	TRBJ2-1	-	TRBD2	CASWGTTSGIHEQFF	TGTGCCAGCTGGGGGACGACTAGCGGGATCCATGAGCAGTTCTTC
TRBV4-3	TRBJ2-7	-	TRBD2	CASSPSGRNDEQYF	TGCGCCAGCAGCCCTAGCGGGAGGAACGACGAGCAGTACTTC
TRBV28	TRBJ2-2	-	TRBD2	CASWTSGRAGELFF	TGTGCCAGTTGGACTAGCGGGAGGGCAGGGGAGCTGTTTTTT
TRBV4-3	TRBJ2-7	-	-	CASSQAPGADYEQYF	TGCGCCAGCAGCCAAGCCCCCGGGGCCGACTACGAGCAGTACTTC
TRBV25-1	TRBJ2-7	-	TRBD2	CASSSSGTYEQYF	TGTGCCAGCTCATCTAGCGGCACCTACGAGCAGTACTTC
TRBV29-1	TRBJ2-7	once	TRBD2	CSVDLAGWLGEQYF	TGCAGCGTTGACCTAGCGGGATGGCTTGGCGAGCAGTACTTC
TRBV27	TRBJ2-7	-	-	CASRNRAYEQYF	TGTGCCAGCCGTAACAGGGCCTACGAGCAGTACTTC
TRBV19	TRBJ2-1	-	TRBD2	CASGRVNEQFF	TGTGCCAGCGGGAGGGTCAATGAGCAGTTCTTC
TRBV19	TRBJ2-3	-	-	CASSKGLSTDTQYF	TGTGCCAGTAGTAAGGGGTTGAGCACAGATACGCAGTATTTT
TRBV19	TRBJ2-7	-	-	CASSIAGTPTLTYEQYF	TGTGCCAGTAGTATAGCTGGTACACCCACACTGACCTACGAGCAGTACTTC
TRBV14	TRBJ2-4	-	TRBD2	CASSQERTSGRRAKNIQYF	TGTGCCAGCAGCCAAGAGAGGACTAGCGGGAGAAGGGCCAAAAACATTCAGTACTTC
TRBV7-2	TRBJ2-3	-	TRBD2	CASSLVSSGYTDTQYF	TGTGCCAGCAGCTTAGTTTCTAGCGGATACACAGATACGCAGTATTTT
TRBV30	TRBJ1-2	-	TRBD1	CAWRGQGAGDGYTF	TGTGCCTGGAGGGGACAGGGGGCCGGGGATGGCTACACCTTC
TRBV5-5	TRBJ1-5	-	-	CASSLDSYSNQPQHF	TGTGCCAGCAGCTTGGACAGTTATAGCAATCAGCCCCAGCATTTT
TRBV2	TRBJ1-2	-	-	CASSESDIGGYTF	TGTGCCAGCAGTGAATCGGACATCGGCGGCTACACCTTC
TRBV18	TRBJ1-5	-	-	CASSRGPSNQPQHF	TGTGCCAGCTCCCGAGGACCTAGCAATCAGCCCCAGCATTTT
TRBV6-5	TRBJ2-3	-	-	CASSYSYSPDTQYF	TGTGCCAGCAGTTACTCGTACTCGCCAGATACGCAGTATTTT
TRBV2	TRBJ2-2	-	TRBD2	CASSLAGGPVTGELFF	TGTGCCAGCAGTTTAGCGGGAGGGCCGGTCACCGGGGAGCTGTTTTTT
TRBV4-3	TRBJ2-3	-	-	CASSQDSRLEDTQYF	TGCGCCAGCAGCCAAGATTCCCGGCTCGAAGATACGCAGTATTTT
TRBV28	TRBJ2-4	once	-	CASSFSKVIDIQYF	TGTGCCAGCAGTTTTAGTAAGGTAATCGACATTCAGTACTTC
TRBV7-9	TRBJ2-7	-	TRBD2	CASSFQLAGVGEQYF	TGTGCCAGCAGCTTCCAATTAGCGGGAGTAGGTGAGCAGTACTTC
TRBV7-7	TRBJ1-6	-	-	CASSLTSSYNSPLHF	TGTGCCAGCAGCTTAACCAGCTCCTATAATTCACCCCTCCACTTT
TRBV6-1	TRBJ2-5	-	TRBD2	CASSDTASGRSQETQYF	TGTGCCAGCAGTGATACGGCTAGCGGGAGGTCACAAGAGACCCAGTACTTC
TRBV4-1	TRBJ2-3	once	-	CASSLVLRDTQYF	TGCGCCAGCAGCCTAGTGTTGAGGGATACGCAGTATTTT
TRBV11-2	TRBJ1-1	-	-	CASSLSPRRNTEAFF	TGTGCCAGCAGCTTAAGTCCTAGGAGGAACACTGAAGCTTTCTTT
TRBV9	TRBJ1-1	-	-	CASSVEHTNTEAFF	TGTGCCAGCAGCGTAGAACATACCAACACTGAAGCTTTCTTT
TRBV9	TRBJ2-1	-	TRBD1	CASSVGHRGYNEQFF	TGTGCCAGCAGCGTAGGCCACAGGGGCTACAATGAGCAGTTCTTC
TRBV5-1	TRBJ2-3	-	-	CASSSGPSTDTQYF	TGCGCCAGCAGCAGCGGGCCTAGCACAGATACGCAGTATTTT
TRBV6-5	TRBJ1-3	-	-	CASRGGSGNTIYF	TGTGCCAGCAGAGGGGGCTCTGGAAACACCATATATTTT
TRBV5-1	TRBJ2-4	-	-	CASSWGDREKNIQYF	TGCGCCAGCAGCTGGGGGGACCGAGAAAAAAACATTCAGTACTTC
TRBV6-5	TRBJ1-1	-	TRBD1	CASSVDRGTEAFF	TGTGCCAGCAGTGTCGACAGGGGAACTGAAGCTTTCTTT
TRBV6-5	TRBJ1-1	-	-	CATTAARDSTEAFF	TGTGCCACCACAGCCGCAAGGGATAGCACTGAAGCTTTCTTT
TRBV18	TRBJ1-1	once	-	CASAGRLNTEAFF	TGTGCCAGTGCTGGCCGGCTGAACACTGAAGCTTTCTTT
TRBV7-9	TRBJ2-7	-	-	CASSSPQGGNHF	TGTGCCAGCAGCTCCCCTCAGGGGGGGAACCACTTC
TRBV28	TRBJ2-1	-	-	CASIMGSEQFF	TGTGCCAGCATCATGGGAAGTGAGCAGTTCTTC
TRBV29-1	TRBJ1-2	-	-	CSAFGLTGYGYTF	TGCAGCGCCTTTGGTCTTACAGGGTATGGCTACACCTTC
TRBV18	TRBJ2-3	-	-	CASSPQQRASTDTQYF	TGTGCCAGCTCACCACAGCAGCGGGCTAGCACAGATACGCAGTATTTT
TRBV28	TRBJ2-7	-	-	CASSWAGSTSYEQYF	TGTGCCAGCAGTTGGGCAGGGTCAACCTCCTACGAGCAGTACTTC
TRBV7-9	TRBJ2-6	-	-	CASSLIRGSAGANVLTF	TGTGCCAGCAGCTTAATAAGGGGGAGTGCTGGGGCCAACGTCCTGACTTTC